This T cell receptor beta chain is from a study of blood T cells in healthy people across ages. General observations from the study: Per million T cells, TCR beta diversity dropped roughly linearly as age increased. The study regarded diversity estimates from one million T cells as underestimates. Observed TCR beta diversity showed a strong correlation with the percentage of naive T cells as measured by flow cytometry.

The second PCR ran about 6 to 11 cycles with a sample-barcoded 5' primer and J-beta primers. TCRdb analysed the 5' RACE reads with MiXCR anew, one entry per CDR3 protein. The sample consists of roughly 700,000 distinct CDR3 sequences, roughly 50% of them appearing once. The CDR3 extends over 13 amino acids. V trimming: 6 bases; J trimming: 1 base; junction bases outside the gene matches: 4. Per germline, CDR1 DFQATT and CDR2 SNEGSKA (reference sequence). This clonotype showed up many times. The target antigen is unknown. The authors extracted at least 6 micrograms of total RNA per sample. Specimen: blood. The chain employs TRBV20-1 and TRBJ2-3, with 7 bases that match TRBD2. This sequence originates from a woman aged 60-75 years in good health. The DNA of the CDR3 is TGCAGTGCGGGACTAAGAGGCACAGATACGCAGTATTTT. Its protein product is CSAGLRGTDTQYF.